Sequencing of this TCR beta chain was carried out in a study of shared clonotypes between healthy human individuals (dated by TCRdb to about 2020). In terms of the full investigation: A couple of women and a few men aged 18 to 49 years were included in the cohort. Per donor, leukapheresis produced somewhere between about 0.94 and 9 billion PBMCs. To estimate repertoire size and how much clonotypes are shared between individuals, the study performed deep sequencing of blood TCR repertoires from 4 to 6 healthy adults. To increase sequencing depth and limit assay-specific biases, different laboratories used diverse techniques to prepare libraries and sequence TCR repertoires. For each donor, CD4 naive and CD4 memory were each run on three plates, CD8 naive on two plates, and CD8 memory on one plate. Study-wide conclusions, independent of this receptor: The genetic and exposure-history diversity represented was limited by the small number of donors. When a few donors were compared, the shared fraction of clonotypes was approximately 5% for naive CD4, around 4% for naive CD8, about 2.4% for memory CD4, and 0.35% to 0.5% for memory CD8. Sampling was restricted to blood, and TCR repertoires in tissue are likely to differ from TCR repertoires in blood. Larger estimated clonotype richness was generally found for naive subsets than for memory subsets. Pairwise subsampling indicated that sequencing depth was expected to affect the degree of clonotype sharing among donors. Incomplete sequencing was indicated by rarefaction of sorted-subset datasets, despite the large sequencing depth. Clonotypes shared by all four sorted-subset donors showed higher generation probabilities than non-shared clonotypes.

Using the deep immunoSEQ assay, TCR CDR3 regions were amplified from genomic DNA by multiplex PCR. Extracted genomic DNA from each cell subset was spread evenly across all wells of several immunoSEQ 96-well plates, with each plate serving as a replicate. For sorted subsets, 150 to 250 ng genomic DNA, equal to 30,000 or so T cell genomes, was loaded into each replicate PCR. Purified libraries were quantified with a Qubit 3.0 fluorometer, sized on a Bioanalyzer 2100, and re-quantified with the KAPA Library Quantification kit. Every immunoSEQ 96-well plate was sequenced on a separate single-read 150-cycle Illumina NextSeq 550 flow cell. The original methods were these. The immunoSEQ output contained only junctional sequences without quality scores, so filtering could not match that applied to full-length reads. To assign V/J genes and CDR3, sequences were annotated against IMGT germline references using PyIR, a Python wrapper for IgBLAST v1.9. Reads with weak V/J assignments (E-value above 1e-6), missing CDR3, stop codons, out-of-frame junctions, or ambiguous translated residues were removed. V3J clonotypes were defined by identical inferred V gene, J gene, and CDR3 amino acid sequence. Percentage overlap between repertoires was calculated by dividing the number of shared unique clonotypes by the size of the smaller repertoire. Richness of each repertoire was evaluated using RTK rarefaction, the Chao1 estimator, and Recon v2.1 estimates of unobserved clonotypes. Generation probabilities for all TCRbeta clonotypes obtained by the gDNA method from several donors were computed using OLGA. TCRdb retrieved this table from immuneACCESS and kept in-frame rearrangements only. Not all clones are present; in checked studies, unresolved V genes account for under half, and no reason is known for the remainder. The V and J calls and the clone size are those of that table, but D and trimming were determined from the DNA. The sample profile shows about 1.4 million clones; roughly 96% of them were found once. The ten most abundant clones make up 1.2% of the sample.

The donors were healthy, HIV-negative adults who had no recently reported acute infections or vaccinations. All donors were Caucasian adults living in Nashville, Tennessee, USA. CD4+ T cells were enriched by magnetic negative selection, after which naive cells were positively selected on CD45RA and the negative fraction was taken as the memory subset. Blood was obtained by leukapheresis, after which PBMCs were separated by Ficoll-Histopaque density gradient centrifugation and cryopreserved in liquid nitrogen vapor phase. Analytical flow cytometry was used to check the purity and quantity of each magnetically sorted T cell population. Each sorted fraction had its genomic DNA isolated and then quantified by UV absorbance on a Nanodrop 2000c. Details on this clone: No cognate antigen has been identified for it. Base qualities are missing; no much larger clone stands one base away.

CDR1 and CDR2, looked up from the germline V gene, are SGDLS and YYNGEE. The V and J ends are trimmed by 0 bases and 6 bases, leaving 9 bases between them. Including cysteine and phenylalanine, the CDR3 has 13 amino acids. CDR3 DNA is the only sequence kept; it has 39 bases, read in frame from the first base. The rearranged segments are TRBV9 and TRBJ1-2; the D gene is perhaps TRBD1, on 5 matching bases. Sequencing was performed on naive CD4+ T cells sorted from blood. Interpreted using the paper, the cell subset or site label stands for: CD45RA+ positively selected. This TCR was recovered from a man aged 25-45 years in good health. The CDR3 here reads CASSVAPGHGYTF. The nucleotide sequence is TGTGCCAGCAGCGTAGCTCCGGGGCATGGCTACACCTTC. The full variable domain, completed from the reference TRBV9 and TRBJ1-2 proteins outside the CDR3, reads DSGVTQTPKHLITATGQRVTLRCSPRSGDLSVYWYQQSLDQGLQFLIQYYNGEERAKGNILERFSAQQFPDLHSELNLSSLELGDSALYFCASSVAPGHGYTFGSGTRLTVV.